The 10 T cell receptor beta chains in this list originate from one sample, sequenced in a study of cytomegalovirus exposure and HLA in healthy donors. A multiplex PCR was run with 60 Vbeta primers and 13 Jbeta primers. Libraries were prepared by immunoSEQ multiplex PCR; TCRdb keeps only in-frame clonotypes and omits some of them. The sample consists of some 130,000 clones, about four fifths of them appearing once. Sequenced material: PBMCs. These receptors were collected from a man between 25 and 39 years old in good health.

CDR3 sequence: CASSMRAGDTQYF. CDR3 bases: TGTGCCAGTAGTATGCGGGCTGGAGATACGCAGTATTTT. The chain combines TRBV19 with TRBJ2-3; TRBD2 might be the D (5 bases). This CDR3 spans 13 amino acids. Germline CDR1 LNHDA, CDR2 SQIVND (reference sequence). The V gene lost 3 bases and the J gene lost 5 bases, with 9 bases spanning the gap.

This chain joins TRBV21-1 and TRBJ1-4; the table's D gene call, TRBD1, was not cross checked with the DNA. TRBV21-1 is labeled a pseudogene. This CDR3 contains 20 residues. Here the CDR3 reads CASSKEKGTGASATNEKLFF. In DNA form, the CDR3 reads TGTGCCAGCAGCAAAGAGAAAGGGACAGGGGCTTCTGCAACTAATGAAAAACTGTTTTTT.

CDR3 sequence (DNA): TGTGCCTGGAACTTAGGGGGCGACGAGCAGTACTTC. It translates to CAWNLGGDEQYF. The chain joins TRBV30 to TRBJ2-7; 7 bases match TRBD1. The CDR3 spans 12 residues. Germline-derived CDR1 and CDR2 are GTSNPN and SVGIG (reference sequence). Unmatched junction bases numbered 5, after V lost 4 bases and J lost 5 bases.

The sample holds a few counts of this clone. This rearrangement joins TRBV19 to TRBJ1-2; tentatively, D is TRBD1 (6 bases). The CDR3 is made up of 17 amino acids. Trimming removed 6 bases from V and 0 bases from J, with 20 bases in between. The germline gives CDR1 LNHDA, CDR2 SQIVND (reference sequence). CDR3 in amino acids: CASRGRGPSMTNYGYTF. The CDR3, as DNA: TGTGCCAGTAGGGGCAGGGGACCATCAATGACTAACTATGGCTACACCTTC.

The chain is built from TRBV6-1 and TRBJ1-4; 7 nucleotides line up with TRBD1. The CDR3 has 14 residues. Germline lookup yields CDR1 MNHNS and CDR2 SASEGT. Trimming cost V 8 bases and J 8 bases; bases outside gene matches: 11. The CDR3 DNA reads TGTGCCAGCTCGAGCCTCGGGACAGCCGAAAAACTGTTTTTT. This codes for CASSSLGTAEKLFF.

The chain carries TRBV14 and TRBJ2-5, with D hard to call. The end of the DNA fits TRBJ2-7 better, so the J call may be wrong. The CDR3 runs 11 residues. CDR1 SGHDN and CDR2 FVKESK come from the germline V gene. DNA for the CDR3: TGTGCCAGCAGCCATTACTACGAGCAGTACTTC. It codes for CASSHYYEQYF.

The chain is built from TRBV7-2 and TRBJ2-1; D may be TRBD2 (5 bases). V was pared by 5 bases and J by 4 bases, with 18 bases between. The CDR3 loop spans 16 amino acids. CDR1 is SGHTA, CDR2 FQGNSA, per germline. The CDR3 here is CASSPRAGSSYNEQFF. CDR3 DNA sequence: TGTGCCAGCAGCCCCCGGGCGGGTTCTTCTTACAATGAGCAGTTCTTC.

This chain connects TRBV5-1 to TRBJ2-1; 13 bases agree with TRBD2. CDR3 size: 18 residues. Germline V CDR1 and CDR2: SGHRS, YFSETQ. The V gene end was trimmed by 0 bases and the J gene end by 12 bases; junction bases not matched to a gene: 15. The CDR3 sequence is CASSLAGGGTSGTKVQFF. CDR3 nucleotide sequence: TGCGCCAGCAGCTTGGCAGGGGGTGGGACTAGCGGGACCAAGGTGCAGTTCTTC.

The chain recombines TRBV29-1 with TRBJ1-1; 8 nucleotides match TRBD1. This CDR3 has 15 amino acids. The germline V gene encodes CDR1 SQVTM and CDR2 ANQGSEA. Trimming removed 4 bases from V and 1 base from J; junction bases left unmatched: 8. CDR3 loop: CSVGGTGHRNTEAFF. For the CDR3, the DNA is TGCAGCGTTGGAGGGACAGGACACAGGAACACTGAAGCTTTCTTT.

The table lists this clone with a count of one. The rearrangement uses TRBV7-2 and TRBJ2-5, with D possibly being TRBD1 (5 bases). This CDR3 spans 18 amino acids. V lost 5 bases and J 0 bases, leaving 22 bases between the germline ends. In germline, CDR1 is SGHTA, CDR2 FQGNSA. CDR3 nucleotides: TGTGCCAGCAGCCCAGGGCGGACAAACCCACGGTACCAAGAGACCCAGTACTTC. Its translation: CASSPGRTNPRYQETQYF.